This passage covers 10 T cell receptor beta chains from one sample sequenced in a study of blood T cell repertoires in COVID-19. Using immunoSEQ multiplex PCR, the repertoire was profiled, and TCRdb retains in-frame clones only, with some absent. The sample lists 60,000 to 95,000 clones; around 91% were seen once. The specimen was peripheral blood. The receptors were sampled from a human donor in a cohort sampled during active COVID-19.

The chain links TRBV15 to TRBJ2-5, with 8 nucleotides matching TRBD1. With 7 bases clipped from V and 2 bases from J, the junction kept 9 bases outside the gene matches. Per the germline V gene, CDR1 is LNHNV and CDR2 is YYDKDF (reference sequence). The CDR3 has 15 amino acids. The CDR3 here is CATTLRGRRQETQYF. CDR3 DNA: TGTGCCACCACCCTCAGGGGGCGCCGTCAAGAGACCCAGTACTTC.

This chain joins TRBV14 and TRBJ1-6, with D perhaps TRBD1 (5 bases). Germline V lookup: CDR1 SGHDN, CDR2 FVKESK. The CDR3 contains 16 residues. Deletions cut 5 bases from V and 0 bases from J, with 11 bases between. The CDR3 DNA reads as TGTGCCAGCAGCGCCTTGGGGGGCTCCTATAATTCACCCCTCCACTTT. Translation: CASSALGGSYNSPLHF.

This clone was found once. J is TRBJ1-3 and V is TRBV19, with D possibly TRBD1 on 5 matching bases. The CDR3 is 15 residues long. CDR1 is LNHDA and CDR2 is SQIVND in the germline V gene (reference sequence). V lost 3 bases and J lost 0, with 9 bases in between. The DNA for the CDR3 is TGTGCCAGTAGTATGTGGGGCAGCTCTGGAAACACCATATATTTT. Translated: CASSMWGSSGNTIYF.

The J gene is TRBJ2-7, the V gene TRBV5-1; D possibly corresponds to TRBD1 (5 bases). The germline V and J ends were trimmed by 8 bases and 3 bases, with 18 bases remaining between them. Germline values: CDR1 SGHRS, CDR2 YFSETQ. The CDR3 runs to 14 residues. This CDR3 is CASRTQGPLYEQYF. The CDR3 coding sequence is TGCGCCAGTAGGACGCAGGGTCCCCTCTACGAGCAGTACTTC.

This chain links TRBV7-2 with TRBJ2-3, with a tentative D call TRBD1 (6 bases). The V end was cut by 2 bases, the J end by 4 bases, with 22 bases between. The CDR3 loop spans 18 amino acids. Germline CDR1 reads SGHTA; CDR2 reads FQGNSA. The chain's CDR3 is CASSLRPGVQGFADTQYF. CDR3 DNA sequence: TGTGCCAGCAGCTTACGGCCCGGGGTACAGGGATTTGCAGATACGCAGTATTTT.

The DNA for the CDR3 is TGTGCCAGTAGCAACAGGGGGTTGGGAGATACGCAGTATTTT. Amino acids: CASSNRGLGDTQYF. The rearrangement joins TRBV19 to TRBJ2-3, with 8 bases fitting TRBD1. CDR3 length: 14 residues. Losses at the gene ends were 6 bases for V and 5 bases for J; bases not matched to a gene: 7. CDR1 LNHDA and CDR2 SQIVND come from the germline V gene (reference sequence).

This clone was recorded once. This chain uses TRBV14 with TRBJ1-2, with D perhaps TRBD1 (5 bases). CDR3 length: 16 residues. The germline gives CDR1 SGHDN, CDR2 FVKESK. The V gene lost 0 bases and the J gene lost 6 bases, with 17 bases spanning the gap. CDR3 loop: CASSQEGRAVGNGYTF. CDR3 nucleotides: TGTGCCAGCAGCCAAGAGGGCAGGGCTGTTGGGAATGGCTACACCTTC. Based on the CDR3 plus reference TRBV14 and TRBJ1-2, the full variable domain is EAGVTQFPSHSVIEKGQTVTLRCDPISGHDNLYWYRRVMGKEIKFLLHFVKESKQDESGMPNNRFLAERTGGTYSTLKVQPAELEDSGVYFCASSQEGRAVGNGYTFGSGTRLTVV.

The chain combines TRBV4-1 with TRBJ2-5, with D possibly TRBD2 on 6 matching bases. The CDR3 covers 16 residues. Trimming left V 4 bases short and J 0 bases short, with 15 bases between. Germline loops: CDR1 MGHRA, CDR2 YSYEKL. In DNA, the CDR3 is TGCGCCAGCAGCCCATCGGGAGCGTCCAACCAAGAGACCCAGTACTTC. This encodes CASSPSGASNQETQYF.

CDR3 bases: TGTGCCAGCAGTTACTCGAGTCTAGCCTACGAGCAGTACTTC. It yields the protein CASSYSSLAYEQYF. The genes are TRBV6-2 or TRBV6-3 and TRBJ2-7; D unclear. This CDR3 contains 14 residues. In germline, CDR1 is MNHEY, CDR2 SVGEGT. Trimming cost V 0 bases and J 2 bases, with 8 bases left between them.

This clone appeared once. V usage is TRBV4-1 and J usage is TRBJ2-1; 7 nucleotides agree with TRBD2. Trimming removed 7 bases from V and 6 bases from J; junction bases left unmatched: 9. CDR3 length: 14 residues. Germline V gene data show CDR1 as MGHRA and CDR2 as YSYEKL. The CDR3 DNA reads TGCGCCAGCACCCGATATGGGGGGGGCAATGAGCAGTTCTTC. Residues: CASTRYGGGNEQFF.